The 22 T cell receptor beta chains in this list originate from one sample, sequenced in a study of OX40 agonist ivuxolimab in advanced cancers. TCRdb's table, derived via immunoSEQ multiplex PCR, lists solely in-frame clones and lacks some. This sample yields under 90,000 clones, of which roughly nine tenths are seen a single time; about 2.3% belongs to the top ten. The sample here was CD4+ or CD8+ T cells sorted from blood, taken in a trial of the OX40 agonist ivuxolimab. The receptors shown here come from an adult with an advanced solid tumor such as melanoma, head and neck, liver or kidney cancer.

This sequence joins TRBV5-1 and TRBJ2-1; 8 nucleotides agree with TRBD2. In germline, CDR1 is SGHRS, CDR2 YFSETQ. V lost 0 bases to trimming and J lost 10 bases; unmatched junction nucleotides: 9. This CDR3 is built from 15 residues. CDR3 nucleotides: TGCGCCAGCAGCTTGGTTGGGAGCGCGGGGGGCGAGCAGTTCTTC. Its translation: CASSLVGSAGGEQFF. Complete variable domain (other parts from reference TRBV5-1 and TRBJ2-1): KAGVTQTPRYLIKTRGQQVTLSCSPISGHRSVSWYQQTPGQGLQFLFEYFSETQRNKGNFPGRFSGRQFSNSRSEMNVSTLELGDSALYLCASSLVGSAGGEQFFGPGTRLTVL.

The sample holds one count of this clone. The chain joins TRBV5-1 to TRBJ1-4; a possible D gene is TRBD1 (6 bases). Trimming removed 0 bases from V and 10 bases from J, with 7 bases in between. This CDR3 region has 12 residues. The germline gives CDR1 SGHRS, CDR2 YFSETQ. CDR3 sequence reads: CASSLDRVKLFF. CDR3 DNA: TGCGCCAGCAGCTTGGACAGGGTAAAACTGTTTTTT.

The chain has TRBV19 and TRBJ1-5; D not certain. Trimming removed 7 bases at V and 0 bases at J, with 13 bases between. The CDR3 spans 15 residues. Germline loops: CDR1 LNHDA, CDR2 SQIVND (reference sequence). The CDR3 loop reads CASTKRQDSNQPQHF. The CDR3 bases are TGTGCCAGTACAAAAAGGCAGGATAGCAATCAGCCCCAGCATTTT.

The rearrangement uses TRBV2 and TRBJ1-1; D perhaps matches TRBD1 (5 bases). Germline V CDR1 and CDR2: SNHLY, FYNNEI. The CDR3 totals 13 residues. Deletions cut 6 bases from V and 3 bases from J, with 11 bases between. This CDR3 reads CASSDDRDTEAFF. The CDR3 DNA follows: TGTGCCAGCAGCGATGACAGAGACACTGAAGCTTTCTTT.

The CDR3 coding sequence is TGTGCCAGCAGTGAATTCCGTGGGGCCCTCAGCAATGAGCAGTTCTTC. Translating it yields CASSEFRGALSNEQFF. The chain employs TRBV25-1 and TRBJ2-1; TRBD1 might be the D (5 bases). The CDR3 covers 16 residues. Germline V gene data show CDR1 as MGHDK and CDR2 as SYGVNS. V gave up 1 base and J gave up 6 bases, with 16 bases separating them. Full variable domain (rest looked up from reference TRBV25-1 and TRBJ2-1): EADIYQTPRYLVIGTGKKITLECSQTMGHDKMYWYQQDPGMELHLIHYSYGVNSTEKGDLSSESTVSRIRTEHFPLTLESARPSHTSQYLCASSEFRGALSNEQFFGPGTRLTVL.

This clone was seen only once. This chain links TRBV7-2 with TRBJ1-2, with a weak D call TRBD1 (5 bases). The V end was cut by 5 bases, the J end by 8 bases, with 24 bases between. Germline CDR1 reads SGHTA; CDR2 reads FQGNSA. The CDR3 consists of 16 residues. CDR3 sequence (DNA): TGTGCCAGCAGCCCCTTTTATGGGGCTCCCGCCTACGGCTACACCTTC. It encodes CASSPFYGAPAYGYTF.

The chain combines TRBV5-6 with TRBJ2-7, with D hard to call. Germline CDR1 is SGHDT and CDR2 is YYEEEE. V gave up 0 bases and J gave up 2 bases, with 12 bases separating them. CDR3 length: 15 residues. The CDR3 protein is CASSLDPDGTYEQYF. DNA of the CDR3: TGTGCCAGCAGCTTGGACCCGGACGGAACCTACGAGCAGTACTTC.

This clone was counted a single time. The rearrangement links TRBV4-2 to TRBJ1-5, with 7 bases matching TRBD1. The V gene end was trimmed by 4 bases and the J gene end by 4 bases; junction bases not matched to a gene: 7. The CDR3 sequence is 15 residues long. Per the germline V gene, CDR1 is LGHNA and CDR2 is YNFKEQ. This CDR3 is CASSRDTGENQPQHF. The CDR3 nucleotides read TGTGCCAGCAGCCGAGACACAGGGGAAAATCAGCCCCAGCATTTT.

The genes are TRBV7-2 and TRBJ2-4; D is perhaps TRBD2 (6 bases). Trimming took 5 bases from V and 9 from J, leaving 14 bases between them. Germline CDR1 and CDR2: SGHTA and FQGNSA. The CDR3 is 13 residues long. This CDR3 reads CASSLGGYAIQYF. The CDR3 DNA sequence: TGTGCCAGCAGCCTCGGGGGTTACGCCATTCAGTACTTC.

This clone appeared many times. The chain links TRBV4-2 to TRBJ2-7; either TRBD1 or TRBD2 may fit D (5 bases each). Trimming removed 4 bases at V and 0 bases at J, with 16 bases between. Germline-derived CDR1 and CDR2 are LGHNA and YNFKEQ. This CDR3 is built from 16 residues. The CDR3: CASSPRDRSGSYEQYF. In DNA form, the CDR3 reads TGTGCCAGCAGCCCTCGGGACCGCAGCGGCTCCTACGAGCAGTACTTC.

The count of this clone is one. The chain couples TRBV2 to TRBJ1-2; D gene unclear. This CDR3 has 13 residues. V gave up 8 bases and J gave up 3 bases, with 13 bases separating them. CDR1 and CDR2 from the germline V gene are SNHLY and FYNNEI. CDR3 region: CASGVDHYYGYTF. The CDR3 nucleotides read TGTGCCAGCGGCGTGGACCATTACTATGGCTACACCTTC.

This clone was picked up one time. V gene TRBV4-1 combines with J gene TRBJ1-3, with no clear D. CDR1 is MGHRA, CDR2 YSYEKL, per germline. V lost 4 bases to trimming and J lost 4 bases, with 20 bases between them. This CDR3 has 17 residues. As DNA, the CDR3 is TGCGCCAGCAGCCCCCGAGGATGGCAAACGGTAGGAAACACCATATATTTT. It translates to CASSPRGWQTVGNTIYF.

This clone is labeled medium-sized. The CDR3 DNA is TGTGCCAGCAGTTACCGAGGTCCACAGGGGGACTATGGCTACACCTTC. Translated: CASSYRGPQGDYGYTF. This chain links TRBV6-5 with TRBJ1-2, with 8 bases identical to TRBD1. Germline trimming cut 2 bases from V and 3 bases from J; bases unmatched to any gene: 8. The CDR3 runs 16 residues. Germline CDR1 reads MNHEY; CDR2 reads SVGAGI.

This chain uses TRBV5-6 with TRBJ2-3; 7 bases are shared with TRBD1. This CDR3 comprises 17 residues. Germline CDR1 SGHDT, CDR2 YYEEEE. Unmatched junction bases numbered 17, after V lost 4 bases and J lost 6 bases. CDR3 in DNA: TGTGCCAGCAGCGGGGCTGAGCCGGGACAGCCTCGGGATACGCAGTATTTT. It is translated as CASSGAEPGQPRDTQYF.

V gene TRBV28 combines with J gene TRBJ2-1; 9 bases match TRBD1. From germline, CDR1 is MDHEN and CDR2 SYDVKM. J lost 9 bases, V lost 5 bases, and 11 bases had no gene match. The CDR3 length is 15 residues. For the CDR3, the DNA is TGTGCCAGCAGTCCGCGGGACAGGGCCCTGGGTGAGCAGTTCTTC. Protein product: CASSPRDRALGEQFF.

The chain joins TRBV19 to TRBJ1-1; the D is unclear. Trimming left V 2 bases short and J 4 bases short, with 8 bases between. Per germline, CDR1 LNHDA and CDR2 SQIVND (reference sequence). The CDR3 extends over 13 amino acids. Written as DNA, the CDR3 is TGTGCCAGTAGTATAACCGCCGGCACTGAAGCTTTCTTT. Encoded protein: CASSITAGTEAFF.

The chain links TRBV9 to TRBJ2-3; TRBD2 might be the D (7 bases). CDR1 is SGDLS and CDR2 is YYNGEE in the germline V gene. The CDR3 covers 16 residues. The germline V and J ends were trimmed by 4 bases and 0 bases, with 15 bases remaining between them. The CDR3 spells CASSPLGGPSTDTQYF. The CDR3 DNA reads TGTGCCAGCAGCCCCCTCGGGGGGCCTAGCACAGATACGCAGTATTTT.

This sequence joins TRBV5-1 and TRBJ1-1; D unresolved. Germline V CDR1 and CDR2: SGHRS, YFSETQ. The CDR3 has 17 residues. The V end lost 4 bases, the J end lost 2 bases, and 21 bases lay between the germline ends. The CDR3 DNA reads as TGCGCCAGCAGCCCAATAGTGGCGTGGCAGTCAAACACTGAAGCTTTCTTT. Encoded protein: CASSPIVAWQSNTEAFF.

For this clone: Germline is not matched at one junction end, which may reflect a read error. This chain uses TRBV11-2 with TRBJ1-2; maybe TRBD1 (5 bases). This CDR3 is 14 amino acids long. Germline lookup yields CDR1 SGHAT and CDR2 FQNNGV. The CDR3 sequence: CASSVEGLARGYTF. CDR3 coding DNA: TGTGCCAGCAGCGTAGAGGGGTTGGCTAGGGGCTACACCTTC.

This clone was seen only once. This CDR3 reads CASSSQADNSPLHF. DNA for the CDR3: TGTGCCAGCTCATCACAGGCGGATAATTCACCCCTCCACTTT. This sequence joins TRBV18 and TRBJ1-6; tentative D call: TRBD1 (5 bases). V was shortened by 5 bases and J by 5 bases, with 10 bases between the two germline ends. This CDR3 has 14 amino acids. Germline V gene data show CDR1 as KGHSH and CDR2 as LQKENI. Full variable domain (rest looked up from reference TRBV18 and TRBJ1-6): NAGVMQNPRHLVRRRGQEARLRCSPMKGHSHVYWYRQLPEEGLKFMVYLQKENIIDESGMPKERFSAEFPKEGPSILRIQQVVRGDSAAYFCASSSQADNSPLHFGNGTRLTVT.

This clone was found once. Within the sample, other DNA sequences also encode this same CDR3. The rearrangement joins TRBV2 to TRBJ2-7; the D gene could be TRBD1 or TRBD2 (5 bases each). CDR1 and CDR2 (germline): SNHLY, FYNNEI. V shed 6 bases and J shed 3 bases, with 9 bases lying between them. The CDR3 loop spans 12 amino acids. The CDR3 is CASRGDLYEQYF. DNA for the CDR3: TGTGCCAGCAGAGGGGACCTCTACGAGCAGTACTTC. Full variable domain (rest looked up from reference TRBV2 and TRBJ2-7): EPEVTQTPSHQVTQMGQEVILRCVPISNHLYFYWYRQILGQKVEFLVSFYNNEISEKSEIFDDQFSVERPDGSNFTLKIRSTKLEDSAMYFCASRGDLYEQYFGPGTRLTVT.

CDR3 sequence reads: CASSEEGGRLYGYTF. The CDR3 DNA sequence: TGTGCCAGCAGTGAAGAGGGGGGACGCCTCTATGGCTACACCTTC. The V gene is TRBV2, the J gene TRBJ1-2; tentatively, D is TRBD1 (6 bases). Germline values: CDR1 SNHLY, CDR2 FYNNEI. The CDR3 spans 15 residues. Trimming removed 1 base from V and 4 bases from J, with 13 bases in between.